The next 8 T cell receptor beta chains were all read from a single sample in a study of T cells in Graves' hyperthyroidism and ophthalmopathy. There were TCR beta CDR3 regions amplified from RNA transcripts. TCR CDR3 regions were first amplified by RT-PCR with HTBI primers. TCRdb reprocessed the multiplex PCR reads with MiXCR, giving one entry per CDR3 protein. The sample has roughly 290,000 distinct CDR3 sequences; roughly an eighth are singletons. The sample comprised blood. These receptors were obtained from a woman in her forties with Graves' hyperthyroidism.

This clonotype was found many times. The chain employs TRBV27 and TRBJ2-7; TRBD2 matches at 9 bases. V was clipped by 6 bases and J by 7 bases; unmatched bases: 16. The CDR3 consists of 16 residues. Germline V gene data show CDR1 as MNHEY and CDR2 as SMNVEV (reference sequence). The chain's CDR3 is CASSLSPAGGPREQYF. CDR3 nucleotide sequence: TGTGCCAGCAGCCTGAGCCCCGCGGGAGGGCCTCGGGAGCAGTACTTC.

This clonotype was recorded many times. The CDR3 DNA is TGTGCCAGCAGCTTAGTTTCGTCAGGGCCAGATACGCAGTATTTT. It translates to CASSLVSSGPDTQYF. This chain uses TRBV7-9 with TRBJ2-3, with D possibly matching TRBD1 (5 bases). The CDR3 extends over 15 amino acids. V was trimmed by 1 base and J by 4 bases, leaving 12 bases between them. Germline V gives CDR1 SEHNR, CDR2 FQNEAQ (reference sequence). The variable domain in full, with the rest retrieved from reference TRBV7-9 and TRBJ2-3, is DTGVSQNPRHKITKRGQNVTFRCDPISEHNRLYWYRQTLGQGPEFLTYFQNEAQLEKSRLLSDRFSAERPKGSFSTLEIQRTEQGDSAMYLCASSLVSSGPDTQYFGPGTRLTVL.

At least ten counts were recorded for this clonotype. The CDR3 nucleotides are TGCAGTGCTAGAGGGGGCGGATACACTGAAGCTTTCTTT. Translation: CSARGGGYTEAFF. The gene calls are TRBV20-1 and TRBJ1-1; maybe TRBD1 (5 bases). CDR3 size: 13 residues. V shed 1 base and J shed 3 bases, with 9 bases lying between them. Germline CDR1 DFQATT, CDR2 SNEGSKA (reference sequence).

This clonotype was seen more than once but under ten times. The rearrangement joins TRBV3-1 to TRBJ2-7; D remains unclear. The CDR3 extends over 12 amino acids. V lost 1 base, J lost 7 bases, and 8 bases lay in between. Germline V gives CDR1 LGHDT, CDR2 YNNKEL (reference sequence). CDR3 nucleotides: TGTGCCAGCAGCCAAGTAGACGGGGAGCAGTACTTC. Protein sequence: CASSQVDGEQYF.

In its sample, this clonotype was seen many times. The chain links TRBV7-2 to TRBJ2-5, with 7 positions matching TRBD1. The CDR3 sequence is 14 residues long. CDR1 and CDR2 from the germline V gene are SGHTA and FQGNSA. V lost 3 bases and J lost 3; bases outside the gene matches: 4. The CDR3 DNA reads TGTGCCAGCAGCTTTCGACAGGGAAAAGAGACCCAGTACTTC. Translated: CASSFRQGKETQYF.

This clonotype was observed at least ten times. The CDR3 nucleotides read TGTGCCAGCAGTTCAGGTAGCCTAGCTGAAGAGACCCAGTACTTC. Its translation: CASSSGSLAEETQYF. The genes are TRBV28 and TRBJ2-5; D may be TRBD2 (5 bases). V was clipped by 4 bases and J by 3 bases, with 15 bases between them. This CDR3 comprises 15 residues. Germline CDR1 and CDR2: MDHEN and SYDVKM.

In this sample, this clonotype turned up many times. The rearrangement joins TRBV3-1 to TRBJ1-3, with TRBD1 matching 8 bases. V shed 5 bases and J 8 bases; nucleotides not matched to a gene: 8. Per the germline V gene, CDR1 is LGHDT and CDR2 is YNNKEL (reference sequence). The CDR3 is 14 amino acids. The CDR3 here is CASSYRGADDTIYF. CDR3 nucleotide sequence: TGTGCCAGCAGCTACAGGGGGGCAGATGACACCATATATTTT.

The chain combines TRBV19 with TRBJ1-3, with 7 bases fitting TRBD1. V dropped 3 bases and J dropped 0; count of bases not matched to a gene: 8. Per germline, CDR1 LNHDA and CDR2 SQIVND (reference sequence). The CDR3 extends over 17 amino acids. This CDR3 reads CASSIQGGPSSGNTIYF. CDR3 DNA sequence: TGTGCCAGTAGTATCCAGGGGGGGCCGTCCTCTGGAAACACCATATATTTT.